Listed here are 27 T cell receptor beta chains from one sample, sequenced in a study of T cells in Graves' hyperthyroidism and ophthalmopathy. What was amplified from RNA transcripts were TCR beta CDR3 regions. When the TCR CDR3 underwent first-round RT-PCR, the HTBI primer set was used. TCRdb re-called the multiplex PCR reads through MiXCR, storing one row per CDR3 protein. The repertoire includes around 400,000 distinct CDR3 sequences, roughly 13% of them detected once, and over 8.5% sits in the top ten. Sequencing input: blood. The receptors shown here come from a woman between 18 and 29 years old with Graves' hyperthyroidism.

This clonotype was counted many times. The chain employs TRBV11-2 and TRBJ1-5; tentatively, D is TRBD1 (5 bases). The germline V gene encodes CDR1 SGHAT and CDR2 FQNNGV. This CDR3 is 14 amino acids long. Trimming shortened V by 5 bases and J by 6 bases, and 14 bases separated the two germline ends. The CDR3 bases are TGTGCCAGCAGCGAAGAGGGTCAGGGTCAGCCCCAGCATTTT. Translating it yields CASSEEGQGQPQHF.

This clonotype was seen many times. The chain employs TRBV7-2 and TRBJ2-3, with 7 positions matching TRBD2. J was trimmed by 1 base and V by 0 bases; bases with no gene match: 7. This CDR3 has 17 amino acids. The V gene's germline CDR1 is SGHTA and CDR2 FQGNSA. CDR3 coding DNA: TGTGCCAGCAGCTTAGCGCGGCGGGAGTGGGGCACAGATACGCAGTATTTT. It translates to CASSLARREWGTDTQYF.

In this sample, this clonotype turned up a few times. This rearrangement joins TRBV6-1 to TRBJ1-2; weak D call: TRBD1 (5 bases). CDR1 and CDR2 from the germline V gene are MNHNS and SASEGT. V shed 6 bases and J shed 1 base, with 27 bases lying between them. CDR3 length equals 19 residues. CDR3 DNA sequence: TGTGCCAGCAGATCCCATTCAAACCCACAGGTGGTGGATAACTATGGCTACACCTTC. Translation gives CASRSHSNPQVVDNYGYTF.

This clonotype was detected a few times. The CDR3 here is CASSLDRVGANVLTF. Written as DNA, the CDR3 is TGTGCCAGCAGTCTCGACAGGGTTGGGGCCAACGTCCTGACTTTC. The gene calls are TRBV3-1 and TRBJ2-6, with 7 nucleotides matching TRBD1. This CDR3 has 15 amino acids. Unmatched junction bases numbered 5, after V lost 6 bases and J lost 3 bases. Germline CDR1 LGHDT, CDR2 YNNKEL (reference sequence).

This clonotype was found a few times. A much larger clone sits a single nucleotide away, making a read error possible. The V gene is TRBV7-9, the J gene TRBJ2-1; either TRBD1 or TRBD2 may fit D (5 bases each). CDR1 SEHNR and CDR2 FQNEAQ come from the germline V gene (reference sequence). The length of the CDR3 is 14 residues. The CDR3 reads CASSWGPAYNDQFF. CDR3 DNA sequence: TGTGCCAGCAGCTGGGGACCGGCCTACAATGATCAGTTCTTC.

This clonotype showed up many times. The chain uses TRBV3-1 and TRBJ2-3; D remains unclear. This CDR3 has 13 amino acids. Trimming removed 3 bases from V and 4 bases from J, with 8 bases in between. Germline CDR1 is LGHDT and CDR2 is YNNKEL (reference sequence). The CDR3 nucleotides are TGTGCCAGCAGCCAGGGTTTATCAGATACGCAGTATTTT. Translation gives CASSQGLSDTQYF.

There are many counts of this clonotype. The J gene is TRBJ2-1, the V gene TRBV28; either TRBD1 or TRBD2 may fit D (5 bases each). Germline V CDR1 and CDR2: MDHEN, SYDVKM. The CDR3 covers 19 residues. V was cut by 5 bases and J by 1 base, with 24 bases left in between. The CDR3 bases are TGTGCCAGCAGTCCTAACTCCGGGACCAGGATTCCTTCCTACAATGAGCAGTTCTTC. Residues: CASSPNSGTRIPSYNEQFF.

This clonotype was observed at least ten times. The chain combines TRBV2 with TRBJ2-3; 9 nucleotides align to TRBD1. CDR1 and CDR2 from the germline V gene are SNHLY and FYNNEI. This CDR3 region has 12 residues. J lost 10 bases, V lost 8 bases, and 7 bases had no gene match. The CDR3 sequence is CASAGTGRSQYF. The CDR3 region has the DNA TGTGCCAGCGCCGGGACAGGGAGATCGCAGTATTTT.

In this sample, this clonotype turned up many times. The chain uses TRBV3-1 and TRBJ1-5, with D perhaps matching TRBD1 (6 bases). Germline CDR1 is LGHDT and CDR2 is YNNKEL (reference sequence). Trimming cost V 2 bases and J 2 bases, with 19 bases left between them. The CDR3 contains 18 residues. CDR3 coding DNA: TGTGCCAGCAGCCAAATCCAGAACCAGGGGAATCGCAATCAGCCCCAGCATTTT. Its translation: CASSQIQNQGNRNQPQHF.

This clonotype came up many times. The chain joins TRBV3-1 to TRBJ2-7; 9 nucleotides agree with TRBD2. The CDR3 runs to 15 residues. In germline, CDR1 is LGHDT, CDR2 YNNKEL (reference sequence). The trim removed 3 bases at V and 5 bases at J, leaving 8 bases unmatched. CDR3 amino acids: CASSQGSGSSNEQYF. The CDR3 DNA reads TGTGCCAGCAGCCAGGGTAGCGGGAGCAGCAACGAGCAGTACTTC.

This clonotype was seen repeatedly, ten times or more. The genes are TRBV2 and TRBJ2-5, with TRBD1 identical over 8 bases. Unmatched junction bases numbered 8, after V lost 6 bases and J lost 5 bases. Germline-derived CDR1 and CDR2 are SNHLY and FYNNEI. The CDR3 is 14 residues long. As DNA, the CDR3 is TGTGCCAGCAGCGCGACAGGGGTATGGGAGACCCAGTACTTC. Amino acid sequence: CASSATGVWETQYF. The complete variable domain, with remaining parts taken from reference TRBV2 and TRBJ2-5, reads EPEVTQTPSHQVTQMGQEVILRCVPISNHLYFYWYRQILGQKVEFLVSFYNNEISEKSEIFDDQFSVERPDGSNFTLKIRSTKLEDSAMYFCASSATGVWETQYFGPGTRLLVL.

In its sample, this clonotype was seen many times. This chain links TRBV15 with TRBJ2-7; D is unclear. Per germline, CDR1 LNHNV and CDR2 YYDKDF (reference sequence). V lost 0 bases, J lost 2 bases, and 11 bases lay in between. The CDR3 has 15 amino acids. Written as DNA, the CDR3 is TGTGCCACCAGCAGAGATCTCTTGACTGCCTACGAGCAGTACTTC. Protein sequence: CATSRDLLTAYEQYF.

Ten or more counts support this clonotype. This chain uses TRBV28 with TRBJ2-3; 7 positions agree with TRBD1. Germline V CDR1 and CDR2: MDHEN, SYDVKM. The CDR3 totals 14 residues. J gave up 4 bases and V 6 bases, and 7 bases lay outside the gene matches. CDR3: CASSTRQGADTQYF. CDR3 sequence (DNA): TGTGCCAGCAGCACGCGACAGGGAGCAGATACGCAGTATTTT.

This clonotype has ten or more counts. This sequence joins TRBV11-2 and TRBJ1-2; D remains ambiguous. The CDR3 spans 17 residues. Germline loops: CDR1 SGHAT, CDR2 FQNNGV. V was pared by 2 bases and J by 2 bases, with 18 bases between. The CDR3 region is CASSLTRRPELNYGYTF. DNA for the CDR3: TGTGCCAGCAGCTTAACTCGCAGGCCGGAATTAAACTATGGCTACACCTTC.

This clonotype was detected many times. This chain links TRBV12-3 or TRBV12-4 with TRBJ1-1; D unclear. This CDR3 spans 17 amino acids. V lost 5 bases, J lost 8 bases, and 27 bases lay in between. CDR3 in DNA: TGTGCCAGCAGTACAAGATACTTCCGGGAACAAGGTGCCGAAGCTTTCTTT. It encodes CASSTRYFREQGAEAFF.

This clonotype was found a few times. The chain joins TRBV18 to TRBJ2-7; D is perhaps TRBD1 (6 bases). From germline, CDR1 is KGHSH and CDR2 LQKENI. The CDR3 runs 15 residues. Trimming pared 5 bases from V and 4 bases from J, leaving 18 bases between. DNA of the CDR3: TGTGCCAGCTCAACGGTCCGACAGGTAGAATACGAGCAGTACTTC. Its protein product is CASSTVRQVEYEQYF.

Many counts were recorded for this clonotype. V is TRBV6-1 and J is TRBJ2-1; D unresolved. The CDR3 runs to 14 residues. CDR1 is MNHNS, CDR2 SASEGT, per germline. Deletions cut 2 bases from V and 4 bases from J, with 9 bases between. DNA for the CDR3: TGTGCCAGCAGTGAACTTACTGGTTACAATGAGCAGTTCTTC. It codes for CASSELTGYNEQFF.

The rearrangement joins TRBV7-9 to TRBJ1-4; TRBD1 aligns across 7 bases. Germline trimming cut 6 bases from V and 8 bases from J; bases unmatched to any gene: 9. The CDR3 is 14 residues long. Germline loops: CDR1 SEHNR, CDR2 FQNEAQ (reference sequence). In DNA, the CDR3 is TGTGCCAGCAGTCGACCCGGGACAGAAGAAAAACTGTTTTTT. Its protein is CASSRPGTEEKLFF.

This clonotype was detected many times. The chain uses TRBV7-2 and TRBJ1-1, with 8 positions matching TRBD1. Trimming removed 3 bases from V and 2 bases from J; junction bases left unmatched: 8. Germline CDR1 and CDR2: SGHTA and FQGNSA. This CDR3 has 16 residues. The CDR3 loop is CASSLGQVLGNTEAFF. CDR3 sequence (DNA): TGTGCCAGCAGCTTGGGACAGGTTCTGGGTAACACTGAAGCTTTCTTT. Using reference TRBV7-2 and TRBJ1-1 for the parts outside the CDR3, the full variable domain is GAGVSQSPSNKVTEKGKDVELRCDPISGHTALYWYRQSLGQGLEFLIYFQGNSAPDKSGLPSDRFSAERTGGSVSTLTIQRTQQEDSAVYLCASSLGQVLGNTEAFFGQGTRLTVV.

This clonotype has a count of ten or more. This chain uses TRBV6-5 with TRBJ1-5; unclear D gene. There are 17 residues in the CDR3. Deletions cut 2 bases from V and 2 bases from J, with 16 bases between. Germline CDR1 and CDR2: MNHEY and SVGAGI. CDR3 region: CASSYMPKPAGNQPQHF. CDR3 nucleotide sequence: TGTGCCAGCAGTTACATGCCGAAACCGGCGGGCAATCAGCCCCAGCATTTT.

This clonotype came up a few times. J is TRBJ2-3 and V is TRBV10-3; 8 bases agree with TRBD2. This CDR3 is built from 16 residues. Germline CDR1 and CDR2: ENHRY and SYGVKD. After removal of 3 bases from V and 0 bases from J, the junction contained 5 bases not matched to a gene. The CDR3, as DNA: TGTGCCATCAGTGAACCAGCGGGGGCTAGCACAGATACGCAGTATTTT. Translating it yields CAISEPAGASTDTQYF.

Many counts were recorded for this clonotype. The chain has TRBV7-9 and TRBJ2-2, with 7 bases matching TRBD2. This CDR3 is built from 17 residues. Germline assignment: CDR1 SEHNR and CDR2 FQNEAQ (reference sequence). V lost 3 bases, J lost 4 bases, and 11 bases stayed unmatched. The CDR3: CASSFKGWRELTGELFF. DNA of the CDR3: TGTGCCAGCAGCTTCAAGGGATGGCGGGAGCTCACCGGGGAGCTGTTTTTT.

This clonotype was seen ten or more times. The gene calls are TRBV6-1 and TRBJ2-1; 14 bases agree with TRBD2. CDR1 is MNHNS and CDR2 is SASEGT in the germline V gene. J lost 10 bases, V lost 6 bases, and 8 bases had no gene match. The length of the CDR3 is 15 residues. The CDR3 DNA reads as TGTGCCAGCAGCCCCGGGACTAGCGGGAGTGGAGAGCAGTTCTTC. This translates into CASSPGTSGSGEQFF.

The chain employs TRBV27 and TRBJ1-2; a possible D gene is TRBD1 (5 bases). V lost 6 bases, J lost 5 bases, and 13 bases lay in between. CDR1 is MNHEY, CDR2 SMNVEV, per germline (reference sequence). This CDR3 has 13 amino acids. The CDR3 sequence: CASSTGGIYGYTF. CDR3 DNA: TGTGCCAGCAGCACGGGGGGGATATATGGCTACACCTTC.

This clonotype was found many times. This chain uses TRBV28 with TRBJ2-7; D gene ambiguous. The CDR3 runs to 11 residues. V lost 3 bases to trimming and J lost 3 bases, with 3 bases between them. Germline CDR1 MDHEN, CDR2 SYDVKM. CDR3 protein: CASSFRYEQYF. The DNA for the CDR3 is TGTGCCAGCAGTTTTCGCTACGAGCAGTACTTC.

This clonotype was seen ten or more times. The chain couples TRBV28 to TRBJ2-7; D may be TRBD1 (5 bases). Trimming took 6 bases from V and 2 from J, leaving 11 bases between them. The CDR3 covers 13 residues. The V gene's germline CDR1 is MDHEN and CDR2 SYDVKM. The CDR3 DNA follows: TGTGCCAGCAGCCCACGACAGACCTACGAGCAGTACTTC. Its protein is CASSPRQTYEQYF.

This clonotype was recorded many times. The V and J genes are TRBV6-2 or TRBV6-3 and TRBJ2-1; TRBD2 matches at 10 bases. The CDR3 contains 16 residues. The germline gives CDR1 MNHEY, CDR2 SVGEGT. Unmatched junction bases numbered 4, after V lost 0 bases and J lost 5 bases. CDR3 in amino acids: CASSYSGTSENNEQFF. DNA of the CDR3: TGTGCCAGCAGTTACTCGGGGACTAGCGAGAACAATGAGCAGTTCTTC.